One and the same sample provided the 21 T cell receptor beta chains below, sequenced in a study of CD8+CD57+ T cells in acquired aplastic anemia. Those patients picked for sequencing had displayed CD8+CD57+ cell expansion on flow cytometry. Genomic DNA templated the TCR beta VDJ and CDR3 profiling. TCRdb passed the reads through MiXCR, listing each CDR3 protein once. The sample carries some 160,000 distinct CDR3 sequences, 40% to 50% recorded once. Material: sorted CD4+, CD8+, or CD8+CD57+ T cells (not recorded which) from PBMCs. The source of these receptors is a human donor with aplastic anemia.

This clonotype was counted a few times. The chain employs TRBV10-2 and TRBJ2-5; the D is unclear. The CDR3 runs to 12 residues. Germline-derived CDR1 and CDR2 are WSHSY and SAAADI. Trimming took off 6 bases at V and 1 base at J, with 6 bases between the two ends. Here the CDR3 reads CASRRSQETQYF. The CDR3 nucleotides read TGCGCCAGCAGACGCAGCCAAGAGACCCAGTACTTC.

The chain joins TRBV11-1 to TRBJ1-1, with a tentative D call TRBD1 (6 bases). Trimming removed 3 bases at V and 6 bases at J, with 14 bases between. Germline lookup yields CDR1 SGHAT and CDR2 FQDESV (reference sequence). The CDR3 is 14 residues long. The CDR3, as DNA: TGTGCCAGCAGCTTCAAACAGGGTCGGGCTGAAGCTTTCTTT. This sequence encodes CASSFKQGRAEAFF.

The chain employs TRBV19 and TRBJ2-1, with TRBD1 identical over 8 bases. The V gene's germline CDR1 is LNHDA and CDR2 SQIVND (reference sequence). J was trimmed by 6 bases and V by 5 bases; bases with no gene match: 9. The CDR3 runs to 15 residues. CDR3 nucleotides: TGTGCCAGTAGTCTCACAGGGGGACAGGTCAATGAGCAGTTCTTC. Its protein product is CASSLTGGQVNEQFF. Full variable domain (missing parts from reference TRBV19 and TRBJ2-1): DGGITQSPKYLFRKEGQNVTLSCEQNLNHDAMYWYRQDPGQGLRLIYYSQIVNDFQKGDIAEGYSVSREKKESFPLTVTSAQKNPTAFYLCASSLTGGQVNEQFFGPGTRLTVL.

This clonotype was observed a few times. This may come from a read error, since a much larger clone is one base off. CDR3 region: CASSYPTGSSYGQYF. DNA for the CDR3: TGTGCCAGCAGTTACCCGACAGGGAGCTCCTACGGGCAGTACTTC. V and J are TRBV6-5 and TRBJ2-7, with 7 bases fitting TRBD1. CDR1 and CDR2 from the germline V gene are MNHEY and SVGAGI. The CDR3 has 15 amino acids.

This clonotype was counted many times. The chain links TRBV6-5 to TRBJ2-3; D is perhaps TRBD1 (6 bases). CDR3 length: 16 residues. The germline V and J ends were trimmed by 0 bases and 8 bases, with 18 bases remaining between them. Germline lookup yields CDR1 MNHEY and CDR2 SVGAGI. The DNA for the CDR3 is TGTGCCAGCAGTTACTCAGACAGGAGCTCGGCCAGTACGCAGTATTTT. It specifies CASSYSDRSSASTQYF.

This clonotype was recorded at least ten times. This chain joins TRBV5-4 and TRBJ2-3; TRBD2 might be the D (5 bases). Trimming cost V 4 bases and J 5 bases, with 20 bases left between them. This CDR3 has 16 residues. Germline V CDR1 and CDR2: SGHNT, YYREEE (reference sequence). The CDR3: CASSPPQASTRDTQYF. The CDR3 coding sequence is TGTGCCAGCAGCCCGCCTCAAGCTAGCACACGAGATACGCAGTATTTT. Filled out from reference TRBV5-4 and TRBJ2-3, the complete variable domain reads ETGVTQSPTHLIKTRGQQVTLRCSSQSGHNTVSWYQQALGQGPQFIFQYYREEENGRGNFPPRFSGLQFPNYSSELNVNALELDDSALYLCASSPPQASTRDTQYFGPGTRLTVL.

This clonotype was recorded many times. The chain recombines TRBV12-3 or TRBV12-4 with TRBJ1-3; maybe TRBD1 (5 bases). There are 13 residues in the CDR3. The V and J ends lost 8 bases and 2 bases respectively, with 10 bases between them. CDR3 bases: TGTGCCAGCCAAGAGGGGCCTGGAAACACCATATATTTT. Translation gives CASQEGPGNTIYF.

The chain has TRBV6-1 and TRBJ1-5, with D possibly being TRBD1 (5 bases). Germline CDR1 and CDR2: MNHNS and SASEGT. The CDR3 loop spans 14 amino acids. The V end was cut by 7 bases, the J end by 5 bases, with 15 bases between. CDR3 region: CASTPRGGDQPQHF. The CDR3 DNA reads as TGTGCCAGCACCCCAAGGGGAGGGGATCAGCCCCAGCATTTT.

The sample holds many counts of this clonotype. V usage is TRBV2 and J usage is TRBJ1-1; D is unresolved. Trimming stripped 3 bases from V and 5 bases from J, with 16 bases between. Germline-derived CDR1 and CDR2 are SNHLY and FYNNEI. The CDR3 spans 15 residues. CDR3 residues: CASSDGVGSGTEAFF. The CDR3 bases are TGTGCCAGCAGTGATGGTGTCGGGTCGGGAACTGAAGCTTTCTTT. Together with reference TRBV2 and TRBJ1-1, the CDR3 gives the full variable domain: EPEVTQTPSHQVTQMGQEVILRCVPISNHLYFYWYRQILGQKVEFLVSFYNNEISEKSEIFDDQFSVERPDGSNFTLKIRSTKLEDSAMYFCASSDGVGSGTEAFFGQGTRLTVV.

V gene TRBV10-3 combines with J gene TRBJ2-5; 10 bases agree with TRBD2. This CDR3 has 13 amino acids. Germline assignment: CDR1 ENHRY and CDR2 SYGVKD. Trimming took 8 bases from V and 7 from J; bases not matched to a gene: 7. CDR3 DNA: TGTGCCATCTCCCTAGCGGGAGCGGGGACCCAGTACTTC. It specifies CAISLAGAGTQYF.

This chain connects TRBV9 to TRBJ1-1; 8 positions agree with TRBD1. V shed 0 bases, J shed 5 bases, and the junction held 6 bases outside the gene matches. This CDR3 comprises 15 residues. From germline, CDR1 is SGDLS and CDR2 YYNGEE. In DNA form, the CDR3 reads TGTGCCAGCAGCGTAGAAGTTACAGGGGGAACTGAAGCTTTCTTT. Its translation is CASSVEVTGGTEAFF.

The rearrangement links TRBV7-2 to TRBJ1-1; D might be TRBD1 (5 bases). V shed 5 bases and J shed 10 bases, with 14 bases lying between them. CDR3 length: 12 amino acids. CDR1 is SGHTA and CDR2 is FQGNSA in the germline V gene. CDR3 sequence reads: CASSDRVGGAFF. The CDR3, as DNA: TGTGCCAGCAGCGACCGAGTGGGGGGAGCTTTCTTT.

This clonotype was seen repeatedly, ten times or more. CDR3 coding DNA: TGTGCCAGCAGCTTAGAAGGTCGATCAGATACGCAGTATTTT. This translates into CASSLEGRSDTQYF. This sequence joins TRBV7-2 and TRBJ2-3; D call uncertain. Germline V gene lookup returns CDR1 SGHTA and CDR2 FQGNSA. The CDR3 contains 14 residues. V gave up 1 base and J gave up 4 bases, with 9 bases separating them.

This clonotype appeared once. The rearrangement joins TRBV25-1 to TRBJ2-3; weak D call: TRBD2 (6 bases). The germline V gene encodes CDR1 MGHDK and CDR2 SYGVNS. Trimming took off 1 base at V and 0 bases at J, with 8 bases between the two ends. This CDR3 comprises 15 residues. CDR3 sequence (DNA): TGTGCCAGCAGTGAATGGGCGGGGAGCACAGATACGCAGTATTTT. It specifies CASSEWAGSTDTQYF.

The rearrangement uses TRBV29-1 and TRBJ1-3; D unresolved. The V and J ends lost 3 bases and 1 base respectively, with 7 bases between them. The CDR3 extends over 13 amino acids. Per germline, CDR1 SQVTM and CDR2 ANQGSEA. The CDR3 spells CSVDSSSGNTIYF. The CDR3 bases are TGCAGCGTTGATTCCTCTTCTGGAAACACCATATATTTT.

This clonotype was counted between two and nine times. The chain is built from TRBV18 and TRBJ1-1; D is uncertain. Looked up from germline, CDR1 is KGHSH and CDR2 is LQKENI. CDR3 length: 14 amino acids. Between the trimmed V and J ends, which lost 6 bases and 1 base, there was a span of 12 bases. The CDR3 sequence is CASSSSIGNTEAFF. DNA of the CDR3: TGTGCCAGCTCCTCGAGTATAGGGAACACTGAAGCTTTCTTT.

This chain joins TRBV24-1 and TRBJ2-6; D gene unclear. Germline V lookup: CDR1 KGHDR, CDR2 SFDVKD. Trimming pared 2 bases from V and 2 bases from J, leaving 9 bases between. This CDR3 has 16 residues. The CDR3 DNA follows: TGTGCCACCAGTGATTATCGGGTCCCTGGGGCCAACGTCCTGACTTTC. The encoded protein is CATSDYRVPGANVLTF.

The chain combines TRBV19 with TRBJ1-6; D gene uncertain. Trimming took off 1 base at V and 7 bases at J, with 11 bases between the two ends. Germline assignment: CDR1 LNHDA and CDR2 SQIVND (reference sequence). The CDR3 spans 15 residues. The DNA of the CDR3 is TGTGCCAGTAGTATAGGGAGGCAGGAAAATTCACCCCTCCACTTT. Encoded protein: CASSIGRQENSPLHF.

The chain recombines TRBV15 with TRBJ2-3; no clear D. With 0 bases removed from V and 3 bases from J, the gap between germline ends came to 10 bases. This CDR3 spans 15 amino acids. CDR1 LNHNV and CDR2 YYDKDF come from the germline V gene (reference sequence). The CDR3 DNA follows: TGTGCCACCAGCAGAGAGTCTCGGCAGACAGATACGCAGTATTTT. This gives the protein CATSRESRQTDTQYF.

This CDR3 reads CASSHRQDYSPLHF. The CDR3 DNA reads TGTGCCAGCAGCCACCGACAGGATTACTCACCCCTCCACTTT. The chain couples TRBV14 to TRBJ1-6; maybe TRBD1 (6 bases). Per germline, CDR1 SGHDN and CDR2 FVKESK. This CDR3 contains 14 residues. With 3 bases removed from V and 10 bases from J, the gap between germline ends came to 13 bases.

This clonotype was seen many times. This chain links TRBV12-3 or TRBV12-4 with TRBJ1-1; D is undetermined. Trimming removed 3 bases at V and 6 bases at J, with 11 bases between. CDR3 length: 13 residues. The CDR3: CASSFARGSEAFF. CDR3 bases: TGTGCCAGCAGTTTTGCGAGAGGGTCTGAAGCTTTCTTT.